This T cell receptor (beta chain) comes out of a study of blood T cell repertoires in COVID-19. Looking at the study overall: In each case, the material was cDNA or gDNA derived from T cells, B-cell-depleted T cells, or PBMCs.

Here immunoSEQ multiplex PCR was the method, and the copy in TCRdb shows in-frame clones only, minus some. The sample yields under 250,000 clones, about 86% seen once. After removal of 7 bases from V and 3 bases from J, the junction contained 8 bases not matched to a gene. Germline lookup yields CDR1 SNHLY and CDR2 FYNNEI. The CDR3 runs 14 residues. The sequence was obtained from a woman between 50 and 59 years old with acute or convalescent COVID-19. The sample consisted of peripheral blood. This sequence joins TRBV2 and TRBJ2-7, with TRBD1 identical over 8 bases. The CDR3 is CASKQGDGFYEQYF. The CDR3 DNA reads TGTGCCAGCAAACAGGGGGACGGATTCTACGAGCAGTACTTC. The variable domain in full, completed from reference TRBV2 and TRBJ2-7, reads EPEVTQTPSHQVTQMGQEVILRCVPISNHLYFYWYRQILGQKVEFLVSFYNNEISEKSEIFDDQFSVERPDGSNFTLKIRSTKLEDSAMYFCASKQGDGFYEQYFGPGTRLTVT.